This note documents a single T cell receptor beta chain sequence. The method was immunoSEQ multiplex PCR; TCRdb's version includes in-frame clones alone and lacks a portion of them. The table has approximately 200,000 clones, approximately 87% seen once; the top ten hold roughly 6.2%. These data are taken from a study of blood T cell repertoires in COVID-19. Germline CDR1 KGHSH, CDR2 LQKENI. This CDR3 is 12 amino acids long. With 4 bases removed from V and 4 bases from J, the gap between germline ends came to 7 bases. Sequencing was done on a sample of peripheral blood. This chain joins TRBV18 and TRBJ1-1; D is possibly TRBD1 (5 bases). This sequence was found in a man between 60 and 70 years old who had recovered from COVID-19. The CDR3 bases are TGTGCCAGCTCACTGACAGTCACTGAAGCTTTCTTT. This gives the protein CASSLTVTEAFF.